This T cell receptor beta chain was sequenced during a study of shared clonotypes between healthy human individuals. As handled by the study authors: Junction-only immunoSEQ data arrived without quality scores, meaning filtering differed. Data came from immunoSEQ multiplex PCR; TCRdb stores just in-frame clones and leaves some out. The V and J calls and clone size come from that table; D and trimming were worked out from the DNA. The data contain about half a million clones, approximately 85% of them singletons. CDR1 and CDR2 from the germline V gene are SNHLY and FYNNEI. The CDR3 covers 10 residues. Deletions cut 5 bases from V and 7 bases from J, with 6 bases between.

The chain couples TRBV2 to TRBJ2-7, with D hard to call. This TCR derives from a woman aged 40 to 50 in good health. Some clones in this sample may be carry-over from other donors' samples. Sequences were obtained from PBMCs. The CDR3 bases are TGTGCCAGCAGTTTCCGGGAGCAGTACTTC. This gives the protein CASSFREQYF.